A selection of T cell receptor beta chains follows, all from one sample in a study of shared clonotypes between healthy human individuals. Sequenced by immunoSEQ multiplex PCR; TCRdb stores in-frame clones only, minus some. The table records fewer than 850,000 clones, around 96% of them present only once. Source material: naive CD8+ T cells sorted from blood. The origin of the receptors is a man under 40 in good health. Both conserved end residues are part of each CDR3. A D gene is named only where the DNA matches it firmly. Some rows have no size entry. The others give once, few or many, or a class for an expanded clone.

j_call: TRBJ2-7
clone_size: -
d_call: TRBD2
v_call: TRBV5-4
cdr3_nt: TGTGCCAGCAGCTTTAGCGGGGGCTACGAGCAGTACTTC
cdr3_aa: CASSFSGGYEQYF

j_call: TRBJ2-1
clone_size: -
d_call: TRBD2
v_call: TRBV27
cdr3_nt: TGTGCCAGCAGTTTTACGGGACTAGCCATCTACAATGAGCAGTTCTTC
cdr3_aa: CASSFTGLAIYNEQFF

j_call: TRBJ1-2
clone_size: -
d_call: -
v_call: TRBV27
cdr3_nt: TGTGCCAGCAGTATCGGGGGGAGGAGTGGCTACACCTTC
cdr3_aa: CASSIGGRSGYTF

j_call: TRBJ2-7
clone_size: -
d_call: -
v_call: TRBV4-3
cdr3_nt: TGCGCCAGCAGCCAAGGGAGGTACTACGAGCAGTACTTC
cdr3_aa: CASSQGRYYEQYF

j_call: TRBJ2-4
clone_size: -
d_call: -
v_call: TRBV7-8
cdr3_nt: TGTGCCAGCAGCTTAGAGGGAGTGTACCCTCAGTACTTC
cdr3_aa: CASSLEGVYPQYF

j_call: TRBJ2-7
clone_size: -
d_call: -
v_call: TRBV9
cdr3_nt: TGTGCCAGCAGCGTAGGGTGGCAGACCGAGCAGTACTTC
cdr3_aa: CASSVGWQTEQYF

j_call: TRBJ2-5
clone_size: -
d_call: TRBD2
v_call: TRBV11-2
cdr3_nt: TGTGCCAGCCAACGGGGGGGACAAGAGACCCAGTACTTC
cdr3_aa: CASQRGGQETQYF

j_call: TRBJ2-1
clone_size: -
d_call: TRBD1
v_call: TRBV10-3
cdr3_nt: TGTGCCATCAGCGGGACAGGGGGCTTTCCTTACAATGAGCAGTTCTTC
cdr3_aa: CAISGTGGFPYNEQFF

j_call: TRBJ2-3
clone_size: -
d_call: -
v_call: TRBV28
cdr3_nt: TGTGCCAGCAGTTTACCCTCGGGGACTCTAGACCTCACAGATACGCAGTATTTT
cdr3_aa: CASSLPSGTLDLTDTQYF

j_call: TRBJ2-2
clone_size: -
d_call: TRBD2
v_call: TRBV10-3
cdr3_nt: TGTGCCATCAGTGAGGGGCTAGCGGGAGTCGCCGGGGAGCTGTTTTTT
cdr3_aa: CAISEGLAGVAGELFF

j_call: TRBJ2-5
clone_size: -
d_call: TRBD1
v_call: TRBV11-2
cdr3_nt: TGTGCCAGCAGCTACCATCCTCGGGACAGTCAAGAGACCCAGTACTTC
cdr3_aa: CASSYHPRDSQETQYF

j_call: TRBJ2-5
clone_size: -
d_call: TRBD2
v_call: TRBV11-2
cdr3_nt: TGTGCCAGCAGGGGACTAGCCCAAGAGACCCAGTACTTC
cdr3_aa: CASRGLAQETQYF

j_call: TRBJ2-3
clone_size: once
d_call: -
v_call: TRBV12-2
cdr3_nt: TGTGCAAGTCGCAGCCAGGGGGAGGCTTCCACAGATACGCAGTATTTT
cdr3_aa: CASRSQGEASTDTQYF

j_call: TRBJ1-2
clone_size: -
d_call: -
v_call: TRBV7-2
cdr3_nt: TGTGCCAGCAGCTTAGGCAGCTACTATGGCTACACCTTC
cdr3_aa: CASSLGSYYGYTF

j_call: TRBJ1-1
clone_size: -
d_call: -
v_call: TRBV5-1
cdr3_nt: TGCGCCAGCAAGCGAGAGGGGAACACTGAAGCTTTCTTT
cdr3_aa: CASKREGNTEAFF

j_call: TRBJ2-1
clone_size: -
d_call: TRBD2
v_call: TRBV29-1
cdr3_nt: TGCAGCGTGTTAGACTGGGGGGGACTAGGAGTCGGCGATGAGCAGTTCTTC
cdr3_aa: CSVLDWGGLGVGDEQFF

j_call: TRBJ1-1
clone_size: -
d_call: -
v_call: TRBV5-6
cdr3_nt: TGTGCCAGCAGCCAAACCGGAGGCGCGAACACTGAAGCTTTCTTT
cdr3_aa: CASSQTGGANTEAFF

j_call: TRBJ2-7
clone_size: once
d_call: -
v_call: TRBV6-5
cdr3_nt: TGTGCCAGCAGTTTCTATGGGGGTATGTACGAGCAGTACTTC
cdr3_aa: CASSFYGGMYEQYF

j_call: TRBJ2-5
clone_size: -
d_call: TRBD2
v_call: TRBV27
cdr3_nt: TGTGCCAGCAACCCTAGCGGGGCGAGGATAGAGACCCAGTACTTC
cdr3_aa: CASNPSGARIETQYF

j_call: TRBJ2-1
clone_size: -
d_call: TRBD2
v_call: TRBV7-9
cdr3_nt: TGTGCCAGCAGCTTTGCGGGGGGGCAGGACAATGAGCAGTTCTTC
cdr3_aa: CASSFAGGQDNEQFF

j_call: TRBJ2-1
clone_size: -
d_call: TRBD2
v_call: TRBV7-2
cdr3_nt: TGTGCCAGCAGCCCCAGAGCGGTGTCTAGCGGGTTCGCCTACAATGAGCAGTTCTTC
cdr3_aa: CASSPRAVSSGFAYNEQFF

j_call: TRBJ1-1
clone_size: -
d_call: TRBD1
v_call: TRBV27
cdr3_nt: TGTGCCAGCAGTCGCTGGGACAGGGCGAACACTGAAGCTTTCTTT
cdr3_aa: CASSRWDRANTEAFF

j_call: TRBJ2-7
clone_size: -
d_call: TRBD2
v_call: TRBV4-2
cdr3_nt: TGTGCCAGCAGCCAAAAATTCGGTGACAGTTTTCCGACTAGCGGATTCAAGGATACCTACGAGCAGTACTTC
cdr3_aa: CASSQKFGDSFPTSGFKDTYEQYF

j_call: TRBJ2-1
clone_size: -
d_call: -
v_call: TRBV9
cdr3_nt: TGTGCCAGCAGTCTGGGGTTTGGGATCAATGAGCAGTTCTTC
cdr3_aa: CASSLGFGINEQFF

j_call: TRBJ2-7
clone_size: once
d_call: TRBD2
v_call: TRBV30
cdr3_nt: TGTGCCTGGAGAGACACTAGCGGGAGCTACGAGCAGTACTTC
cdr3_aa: CAWRDTSGSYEQYF

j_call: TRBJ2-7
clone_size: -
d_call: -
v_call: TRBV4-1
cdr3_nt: TGCGCCAGCAGCCAAGATTTAGTCCTAACCTCCTACGAGCAGTACTTC
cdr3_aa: CASSQDLVLTSYEQYF

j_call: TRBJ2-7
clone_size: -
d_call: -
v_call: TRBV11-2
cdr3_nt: TGTGCCAGCAGCTTCACGGGACGGACTGTTTTCTACGAGCAGTACTTC
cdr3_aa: CASSFTGRTVFYEQYF

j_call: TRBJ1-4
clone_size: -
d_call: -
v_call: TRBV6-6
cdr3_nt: TGTGCCAGCAGTTACGTGAGAAATGAAAAACTGTTTTTT
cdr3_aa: CASSYVRNEKLFF

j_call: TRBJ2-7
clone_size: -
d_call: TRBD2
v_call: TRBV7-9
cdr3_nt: TGTGCCAGCAGCTCGGGACTACCGAAAAACTCCTACGAGCAGTACTTC
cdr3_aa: CASSSGLPKNSYEQYF

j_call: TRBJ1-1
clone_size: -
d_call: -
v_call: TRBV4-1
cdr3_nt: TGCGCCAGCAGCCAAGAGAGTCTCAGTAACACTGAAGCTTTCTTT
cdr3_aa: CASSQESLSNTEAFF

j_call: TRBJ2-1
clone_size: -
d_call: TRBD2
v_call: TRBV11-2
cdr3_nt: TGTGCCAGCAGCTTCCTAAGCGGGAGCTCCTACAATGAGCAGTTCTTC
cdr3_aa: CASSFLSGSSYNEQFF

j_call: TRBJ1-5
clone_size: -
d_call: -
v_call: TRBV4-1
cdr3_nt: TGCGCCAGCAGCCAAGATTACGCGACGGTTTATAGCAATCAGCCCCAGCATTTT
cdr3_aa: CASSQDYATVYSNQPQHF

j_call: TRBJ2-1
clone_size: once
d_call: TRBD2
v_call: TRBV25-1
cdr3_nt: TGTGCCAGCAGTGGGACTAGCGGGAGGATTCAGTACAATGAGCAGTTCTTC
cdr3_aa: CASSGTSGRIQYNEQFF

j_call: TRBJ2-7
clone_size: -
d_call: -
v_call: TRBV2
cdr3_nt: TGTGCCAGCAGTGCCCGTACAGGGTTGGGACCCTACGAGCAGTACTTC
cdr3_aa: CASSARTGLGPYEQYF

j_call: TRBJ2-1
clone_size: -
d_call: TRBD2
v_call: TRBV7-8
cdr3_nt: TGTGCCAGCAGCTTAGGGGGCGGGAGGAGGGTCGTAGAGCAGTTCTTC
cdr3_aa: CASSLGGGRRVVEQFF

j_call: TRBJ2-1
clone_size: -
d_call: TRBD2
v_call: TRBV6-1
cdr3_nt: TGTGCCAGCAGTGGACTAGCGGGATTTTCCTACAATGAGCAGTTCTTC
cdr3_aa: CASSGLAGFSYNEQFF

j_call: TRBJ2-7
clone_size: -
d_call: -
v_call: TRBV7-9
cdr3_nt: TGTGCCAGCAGCCGTACGGACTCCACCTACGAGCAGTACTTC
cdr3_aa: CASSRTDSTYEQYF

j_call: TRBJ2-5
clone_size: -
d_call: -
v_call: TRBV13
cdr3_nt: TGTGCCAGCACCTTAGTGGGGACACTAGGGGGGACCCAGTACTTC
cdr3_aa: CASTLVGTLGGTQYF

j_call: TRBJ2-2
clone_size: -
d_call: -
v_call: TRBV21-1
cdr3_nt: TGTGCCAGCAGCCCCAGGGGTGGATTAGGCGGGGAGCTGTTTTTT
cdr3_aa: CASSPRGGLGGELFF

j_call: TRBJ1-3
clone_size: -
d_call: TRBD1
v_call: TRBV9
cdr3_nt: TGTGCCAGCAGCACGCGACAGGGGGCAATTGGAAACACCATATATTTT
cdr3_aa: CASSTRQGAIGNTIYF

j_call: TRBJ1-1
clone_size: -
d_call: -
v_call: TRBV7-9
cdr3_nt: TGTGCCAGCACATTGAACACTGAAGCTTTCTTT
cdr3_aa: CASTLNTEAFF

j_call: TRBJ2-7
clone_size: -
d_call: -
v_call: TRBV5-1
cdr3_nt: TGCGCCAGCAGCTTGACGGACAGTGAGCAGTACTTC
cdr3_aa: CASSLTDSEQYF

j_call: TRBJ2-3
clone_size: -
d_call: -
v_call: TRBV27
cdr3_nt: TGTGCCAGCAGCCCGGGAGCCGCAGATACGCAGTATTTT
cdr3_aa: CASSPGAADTQYF